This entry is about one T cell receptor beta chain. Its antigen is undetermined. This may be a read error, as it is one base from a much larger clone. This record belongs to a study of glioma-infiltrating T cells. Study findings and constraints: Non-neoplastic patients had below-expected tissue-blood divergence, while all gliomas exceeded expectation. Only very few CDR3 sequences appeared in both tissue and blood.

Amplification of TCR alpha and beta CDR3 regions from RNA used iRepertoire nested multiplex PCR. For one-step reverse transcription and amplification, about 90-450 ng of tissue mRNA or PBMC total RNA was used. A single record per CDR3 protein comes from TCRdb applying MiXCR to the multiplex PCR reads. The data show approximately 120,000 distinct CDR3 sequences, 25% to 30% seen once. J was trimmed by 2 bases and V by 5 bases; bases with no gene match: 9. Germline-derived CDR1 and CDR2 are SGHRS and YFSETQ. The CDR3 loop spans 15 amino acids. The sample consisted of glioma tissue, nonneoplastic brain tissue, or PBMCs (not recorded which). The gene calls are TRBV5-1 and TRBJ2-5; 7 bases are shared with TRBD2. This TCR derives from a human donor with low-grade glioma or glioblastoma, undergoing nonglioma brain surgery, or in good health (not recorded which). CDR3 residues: CASRFRRGLQETQYF. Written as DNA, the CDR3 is TGCGCCAGCAGATTCCGACGGGGACTACAAGAGACCCAGTACTTC.